This T cell receptor beta chain came from a study of post-analysis software for immune sequencing data. Study conclusions and caveats: Roughly 5 TRBV segments were significantly more frequent in patients than in controls. TRBV5-6, TRBV5-1 and TRBV20-1 were among these segments. Those samples that were prepared in the same batch co-clustered strongly by F measure.

TCR beta libraries were prepared from cDNA with unique molecular identifiers. TCRdb passed the PCR reads through MiXCR, listing each CDR3 protein once. Of 600,000 to 750,000 distinct CDR3 sequences in the sample, around 64% were seen once. Notes on this clonotype: The antigen is undetermined.

Germline CDR1 SGDLS, CDR2 YYNGEE. This CDR3 is 16 amino acids long. Losses at the gene ends were 0 bases for V and 0 bases for J; bases not matched to a gene: 4. V is TRBV9 and J is TRBJ2-3; 7 bases line up with TRBD2. This clonotype was sampled from a girl aged 2-10 years with multiple sclerosis. The sequencing sample was made of blood. The CDR3 region is CASSVANSGSTDTQYF. The CDR3 DNA reads TGTGCCAGCAGCGTAGCTAATAGCGGGAGCACAGATACGCAGTATTTT. Together with reference TRBV9 and TRBJ2-3, the CDR3 gives the full variable domain: DSGVTQTPKHLITATGQRVTLRCSPRSGDLSVYWYQQSLDQGLQFLIQYYNGEERAKGNILERFSAQQFPDLHSELNLSSLELGDSALYFCASSVANSGSTDTQYFGPGTRLTVL.